What follows is one T cell receptor beta chain and its context. The antigen it binds to is not known. One base away there is no much larger clone; base qualities are not given. This sample was included in a study of T cell responses to AZD1222 COVID-19 vaccine listed by TCRdb under 2021. About the full investigation: AZD1222 recipients whose second dose came at about 4 weeks and those whose second dose came at about 12 weeks were combined into one group, since spike-specific TCR depth and breadth did not differ between the two schedules. A total of 230 to 250 trial participants underwent TCR sequencing, of whom around 200 received two doses of AZD1222 and about 25 received two doses of the MenACWY control vaccine. Trial participants were enrolled by age into subgroups of 18-55, 56-69 and 70-plus years, and around 150, 29 and 61 TCR-sequenced participants, respectively, were included in these subgroups. Study-wide conclusions, independent of this receptor: Because no samples from the day 14 peak response were available, repertoires could be characterized only after the peak T cell response. Spike-specific TCR breadth and depth rose significantly after two AZD1222 doses compared with day 0 and with MenACWY recipients. CD4 TCRs associated with the vaccine covered the entire spike protein, and the dominant responses were in regions 160-218 and 743-854. Participants were mostly white British and included more females than males, and it was suggested by the authors that clonal diversity may have been underestimated. The 56-69-year group was small, and its depth increase did not reach significance, likely because of low power. Conclusions about previously exposed vaccinees are limited, since just 5 to 7 AZD1222 recipients were seropositive for SARS-CoV-2 at baseline. Epitopes outside the regions mutated in the B.1.351 and B.1.1.7 variants were reportedly recognized by nearly half of the unique spike-specific TCRs.

The CDR3 regions of human TCRbeta chains were subjected to immunosequencing. As for the authors' bioinformatics: TCRs in the repertoires were compared against a reference library of SARS-CoV-2-specific TCRs that had been generated with the MIRA antigen-specificity platform. Breadth meant the fraction of unique TCRs that were SARS-CoV-2-associated, whereas depth meant the fraction of total T cells that were SARS-CoV-2-associated. Using the MIRA data, every spike-specific TCR was mapped to the spike region that the TCR reacted to and assigned to either a CD4 or a CD8 class. Log10-transformed breadth and depth values were compared by one-way ANOVA with Sidak's multiple comparisons tests. Here the immuneACCESS table is served through TCRdb, limited to in-frame sequences with V and J called. Missing clones are a known gap in these copies; in checked studies unresolved V genes cover under half, and the rest lacks a known reason. The V and J calls and clone size were taken over from that table, and D and trimming were inferred from the DNA. The sample table holds 95,000 to 150,000 clones, of which around 94% were seen once. The ten largest clones represent around 1.7% of the sample.

CDR1 is given as SGDLS and CDR2 as YYNGEE, both from the germline V gene. The CDR3 numbers 15 residues from cysteine through phenylalanine. Left in the record is the CDR3 DNA by itself, 45 bases read in frame from the first base. V lost 4 bases and J lost 0 bases; the stretch between them is 11 bases long. The label giving this sample's time point can be read as: baseline before first vaccination. Samples from vaccinated people were obtained from the UK trials COV001 and COV002, which included a single-blind randomized controlled phase 2/3 trial of AZD1222 (ChAdOx1 nCoV-19) in healthy adults. Trial participant PBMC samples were collected at day 0 and day 28 after the second dose for TCRbeta chain sequencing.

The sequenced sample was peripheral blood, obtained on day 0 of AZD1222 vaccination. This receptor was identified in an adult in good health. The V and J segments used are TRBV9 and TRBJ2-1, with TRBD2 perhaps the D gene, on 5 matching bases. The CDR3 reads CASSPWESSYNEQFF. The DNA sequence reads TGTGCCAGCAGCCCCTGGGAGAGCTCCTACAATGAGCAGTTCTTC.